This T cell receptor (beta chain) was obtained from a study of blood T cell repertoires in COVID-19. Study background: COVID-19 samples, acute and convalescent, were from the United States, Italy and Spain. T cells, B-cell-depleted T cells, or PBMCs supplied cDNA or gDNA.

How the authors handled the data: Reference gene primer amplification in the assay estimated nucleated cell counts. TCRdb's copy holds only in-frame clones and misses some; the assay was immunoSEQ multiplex PCR. D and trimming were read from the DNA, whereas the V and J calls and clone size are those reported in that table. The data contain about 180,000 clones, about 88% of them singletons. The V and J ends lost 1 base and 4 bases, in that order; junction bases with no gene match: 5. From germline, CDR1 is SEHNR and CDR2 FQNEAQ (reference sequence). The CDR3 loop spans 15 amino acids. The sequenced sample was peripheral blood. The gene calls are TRBV7-9 and TRBJ1-2; the match to TRBD1 covers 8 bases. This clonotype was obtained from a woman under 40 with active or convalescent COVID-19. CDR3 in DNA: TGTGCCAGCAGCTTAGATGGACAGGGAAGCTATGGCTACACCTTC. As protein: CASSLDGQGSYGYTF.